One sample yielded the 18 T cell receptor beta chains listed below, sequenced in a study of blood T cell repertoires in COVID-19. Profiling relied on immunoSEQ multiplex PCR, and the TCRdb table lists in-frame clones only, not all of them. Of approximately 330,000 clones listed, around 85% are singletons. The material sequenced was PBMCs or T cells enriched from blood (not recorded which). These TCRs come from a woman aged 40 to 50 with acute COVID-19.

The chain joins TRBV11-2 to TRBJ1-1; D unresolved. Per the germline V gene, CDR1 is SGHAT and CDR2 is FQNNGV. The CDR3 has 15 residues. The V end was cut by 2 bases, the J end by 2 bases, with 12 bases between. The CDR3 DNA reads TGTGCCAGCAGCTTATTCGCAACAAAAAACACTGAAGCTTTCTTT. Translating it yields CASSLFATKNTEAFF.

The CDR3 DNA reads TGCGCCAGCAGCTTGGGGGCCCCCCCTAACACCGGGGAGCTGTTTTTT. This gives the protein CASSLGAPPNTGELFF. The J gene is TRBJ2-2, the V gene TRBV5-1, with no clear D. The CDR3 contains 16 residues. The V and J ends lost 0 bases and 2 bases respectively, with 11 bases between them. Germline values: CDR1 SGHRS, CDR2 YFSETQ.

V and J are TRBV18 and TRBJ1-3; no definite D call. V lost 2 bases, J lost 3 bases, and 8 bases lay in between. This CDR3 comprises 14 residues. Per the germline V gene, CDR1 is KGHSH and CDR2 is LQKENI. CDR3 coding DNA: TGTGCCAGCTCACCAGTCGAGATTGGAAACACCATATATTTT. Translating gives CASSPVEIGNTIYF.

V and J are TRBV9 and TRBJ1-6; 9 bases agree with TRBD1. The germline CDR1 and CDR2 sequences are SGDLS and YYNGEE. V lost 4 bases and J lost 9; bases outside the gene matches: 11. The CDR3 is 16 residues long. The CDR3 sequence is CASSPTAGTGPSPLHF. DNA of the CDR3: TGTGCCAGCAGCCCAACGGCCGGGACAGGGCCTTCACCCCTCCACTTT.

The chain uses TRBV19 and TRBJ2-2; tentative D call: TRBD2 (5 bases). There are 17 residues in the CDR3. Germline CDR1 LNHDA, CDR2 SQIVND (reference sequence). The V and J ends lost 0 bases and 3 bases respectively, with 14 bases between them. CDR3 sequence reads: CASSIDRRGPDTGELFF. The CDR3 region has the DNA TGTGCCAGTAGTATAGATAGGAGAGGGCCGGACACCGGGGAGCTGTTTTTT.

This chain joins TRBV6-1 and TRBJ2-5, with a weak D call TRBD1 (6 bases). There are 13 residues in the CDR3. CDR1 is MNHNS and CDR2 is SASEGT in the germline V gene. With 2 bases removed from V and 3 bases from J, the gap between germline ends came to 7 bases. The CDR3 nucleotides are TGTGCCAGCAGTGAACCAGGGGAAGAGACCCAGTACTTC. It specifies CASSEPGEETQYF.

CDR3 sequence (DNA): TGTGCCAGTAGTATAGTCAGGGGAAGTTCCGACACCGGGGAGCTGTTTTTT. This gives the protein CASSIVRGSSDTGELFF. The V and J genes are TRBV19 and TRBJ2-2; a weak D match, TRBD1 (6 bases). The CDR3 has 17 residues. Germline CDR1 is LNHDA and CDR2 is SQIVND (reference sequence). Trimming left V 1 base short and J 3 bases short, with 15 bases between.

The rearrangement joins TRBV29-1 to TRBJ1-5; perhaps TRBD1 as D (5 bases). The CDR3 length is 14 residues. The V end was cut by 4 bases, the J end by 5 bases, with 15 bases between. Per the germline V gene, CDR1 is SQVTM and CDR2 is ANQGSEA. In DNA, the CDR3 is TGCAGCGTTGTATCTGGAGGGACGGATCAGCCCCAGCATTTT. It is translated as CSVVSGGTDQPQHF.

The J gene is TRBJ1-2, the V gene TRBV11-1; 10 bases line up with TRBD1. V dropped 5 bases and J dropped 8; count of bases not matched to a gene: 5. The V gene's germline CDR1 is SGHAT and CDR2 FQDESV (reference sequence). The CDR3 is made up of 13 amino acids. The CDR3 here is CASSPGTGVGYTF. CDR3 bases: TGTGCCAGCAGCCCCGGGACAGGGGTGGGCTACACCTTC. The whole variable domain, remainder taken from reference TRBV11-1 and TRBJ1-2, is EAEVAQSPRYKITEKSQAVAFWCDPISGHATLYWYRQILGQGPELLVQFQDESVVDDSQLPKDRFSAERLKGVDSTLKIQPAELGDSAMYLCASSPGTGVGYTFGSGTRLTVV.

This sequence joins TRBV6-5 and TRBJ2-2; a weak D match, TRBD1 (6 bases). V was clipped by 7 bases and J by 0 bases, with 12 bases between them. CDR3 length: 15 residues. Germline V gives CDR1 MNHEY, CDR2 SVGAGI. CDR3 sequence reads: CASTIRTANTGELFF. CDR3 nucleotides: TGTGCCAGCACCATAAGGACAGCGAACACCGGGGAGCTGTTTTTT.

V gene TRBV7-6 combines with J gene TRBJ2-2; D call uncertain. The CDR3 has 13 residues. The V and J ends lost 8 bases and 4 bases respectively, with 11 bases between them. CDR1 is SGHVS, CDR2 FNYEAQ, per germline. As DNA, the CDR3 is TGTGCCAGCCGGTCTGGCGGCACCGGGGAGCTGTTTTTT. Its protein is CASRSGGTGELFF.

This clone was seen a few times. This rearrangement joins TRBV4-1 to TRBJ2-1, with unresolved D. V gave up 1 base and J gave up 6 bases, with 10 bases separating them. Per the germline V gene, CDR1 is MGHRA and CDR2 is YSYEKL. The CDR3 runs 14 residues. CDR3 coding DNA: TGCGCCAGCAGCCAAGGACTTGTGGTCAATGAGCAGTTCTTC. Residues: CASSQGLVVNEQFF.

V and J are TRBV2 and TRBJ2-7; TRBD2 aligns across 15 bases. This CDR3 is built from 18 residues. The germline gives CDR1 SNHLY, CDR2 FYNNEI. V trimming: 7 bases; J trimming: 0 bases; junction bases outside the gene matches: 10. CDR3 DNA: TGTGCCAGCACCGGACTAGCGGGAGGGGGCCTGAGCTCCTACGAGCAGTACTTC. Translated, it gives CASTGLAGGGLSSYEQYF.

The V and J genes are TRBV6-2 or TRBV6-3 and TRBJ1-3, with D possibly being TRBD1 (6 bases). Germline-derived CDR1 and CDR2 are MNHEY and SVGEGT. The germline V and J ends were trimmed by 4 bases and 4 bases, with 14 bases remaining between them. The CDR3 spans 15 residues. CDR3 nucleotides: TGTGCCAGCAGTTCCACAGGGCTTCGAGGAAACACCATATATTTT. It is translated as CASSSTGLRGNTIYF.

The chain has TRBV27 and TRBJ2-4; the D gene is possibly TRBD1 (6 bases). Germline V gene sequence: CDR1 MNHEY, CDR2 SMNVEV (reference sequence). CDR3 length: 18 residues. Deletions cut 5 bases from V and 2 bases from J, with 22 bases between. The CDR3 reads CASSAVPSTGTTKNIQYF. DNA for the CDR3: TGTGCCAGCAGTGCTGTCCCAAGTACCGGGACAACCAAAAACATTCAGTACTTC.

This chain connects TRBV18 to TRBJ2-3, with 10 positions matching TRBD2. The V gene end was trimmed by 0 bases and the J gene end by 4 bases; junction bases not matched to a gene: 7. This CDR3 has 17 amino acids. Germline-derived CDR1 and CDR2 are KGHSH and LQKENI. CDR3 in amino acids: CASSPPRSGRAADTQYF. In nucleotides, the CDR3 is TGTGCCAGCTCACCACCGAGGAGCGGGAGGGCCGCAGATACGCAGTATTTT. Variable domain in full (rest from reference TRBV18 and TRBJ2-3): NAGVMQNPRHLVRRRGQEARLRCSPMKGHSHVYWYRQLPEEGLKFMVYLQKENIIDESGMPKERFSAEFPKEGPSILRIQQVVRGDSAAYFCASSPPRSGRAADTQYFGPGTRLTVL.

Comment on this clone: The junction and the germline gene differ at one end; a read error may be behind it. This chain links TRBV12-3 or TRBV12-4 with TRBJ2-1, with TRBD2 as a possible D gene (6 bases). CDR3 length: 11 residues. The CDR3 nucleotides are TGTGCCAGCAGTTTCGGGAGACAGAAGGTCTTC. It is translated as CASSFGRQKVF.

The chain has TRBV19 and TRBJ1-4; D unclear. This CDR3 is 16 amino acids long. Germline CDR1 and CDR2: LNHDA and SQIVND (reference sequence). V dropped 6 bases and J dropped 0 bases, with 14 bases sitting between them. CDR3 amino acids: CASSGLILATNEKLFF. The CDR3 DNA is TGTGCCAGTAGCGGTTTAATCCTTGCAACTAATGAAAAACTGTTTTTT.